These T cell receptor beta chains were read from a single sample in a study of cytomegalovirus exposure and HLA in healthy donors. The table came from immunoSEQ multiplex PCR; TCRdb's copy has only in-frame clones and leaves some out. The sample has over 95,000 clones, 65% to 80% seen once. The source material was PBMCs. All receptors come from a female donor in good health and CMV-seronegative. Both conserved end residues are part of each CDR3. The order of the fields is D gene, clone size, V gene, J gene, CDR3 protein, CDR3 DNA. The D gene is left open where the match is weak. A clone size is listed for some rows: how often the clone was seen (once, few, many), or a class if it is expanded.

>NA|NA|TRBV19|TRBJ1-1
CASSSPNGSGTEAFF
TGTGCCAGTAGTTCCCCGAACGGGTCCGGGACTGAAGCTTTCTTT
>NA|NA|TRBV19|TRBJ1-5
CASSPVGQGVGRYSNQPQHF
TGTGCCAGTAGTCCCGTGGGGCAGGGTGTCGGACGATATAGCAATCAGCCCCAGCATTTT
>TRBD1|NA|TRBV7-6|TRBJ2-7
CASSLASGQGVGEQYF
TGTGCCAGCAGCTTAGCGTCAGGGCAGGGGGTAGGCGAGCAGTACTTC
>TRBD1|NA|TRBV7-9|TRBJ1-2
CASSAPTGMKYGYTF
TGTGCCAGCAGCGCGCCGACAGGGATGAAATATGGCTACACCTTC
>NA|few|TRBV2|TRBJ1-1
CASSVFGAEAFF
TGTGCCAGCAGTGTGTTCGGGGCTGAAGCTTTCTTT
>NA|NA|TRBV5-1|TRBJ1-1
CASSSTMGGENTEAFF
TGCGCCAGCAGCTCGACGATGGGGGGGGAGAACACTGAAGCTTTCTTT
>NA|NA|TRBV6-1|TRBJ2-4
CASSEAGRNIQYF
TGTGCCAGCAGTGAGGCAGGGAGGAACATTCAGTACTTC
>TRBD2|NA|TRBV19|TRBJ2-7
CASSRASGDPAYEQYF
TGTGCCAGTAGTCGGGCTAGCGGGGACCCAGCCTACGAGCAGTACTTC
>TRBD1|NA|TRBV7-3|TRBJ1-1
CASSSTGTGVNTEAFF
TGTGCCAGCAGTTCAACCGGGACAGGGGTGAACACTGAAGCTTTCTTT
>TRBD2|NA|TRBV7-2|TRBJ2-1
CASSLELAGGGGGEQFF
TGTGCCAGCAGCTTAGAACTAGCGGGGGGCGGGGGGGGTGAGCAGTTCTTC
>NA|NA|TRBV7-3|TRBJ2-1
CASSLGHEQFF
TGTGCCAGCAGCTTAGGCCATGAGCAGTTCTTC
>NA|NA|TRBV4-1|TRBJ2-1
CASSQEAPGSYNEQFF
TGCGCCAGCAGCCAAGAAGCACCGGGATCCTACAATGAGCAGTTCTTC
>TRBD2|NA|TRBV7-2|TRBJ2-1
CASSLAASGAYEQFF
TGTGCCAGCAGCTTAGCGGCTAGCGGGGCCTATGAGCAGTTCTTC
>NA|NA|TRBV5-8|TRBJ2-3
CASSLAAGRFNTQYF
TGTGCCAGCAGCTTGGCGGCAGGGAGGTTTAATACGCAGTATTTT
>NA|once|TRBV9|TRBJ2-2
CASSLGPGELFF
TGTGCCAGCAGCCTGGGCCCCGGGGAGCTGTTTTTT
>NA|NA|TRBV13|TRBJ2-1
CASSLETSNEQFF
TGTGCCAGCAGCTTAGAGACAAGCAATGAGCAGTTCTTC
>TRBD1|NA|TRBV6-5|TRBJ1-3
CASSYAGQGLGNTIYF
TGTGCCAGCAGTTATGCCGGACAGGGGTTGGGAAACACCATATATTTT
>TRBD1|NA|TRBV27|TRBJ1-1
CASSFATGTGVGTEAFF
TGTGCCAGCAGTTTCGCCACGGGGACAGGGGTCGGGACTGAAGCTTTCTTT
>NA|NA|TRBV27|TRBJ2-5
CASSLEGQGQETQYF
TGTGCCAGCAGTTTAGAAGGGCAGGGACAAGAGACCCAGTACTTC
>NA|few|TRBV19|TRBJ1-4
CASRTTVATNEKLFF
TGTGCCAGTAGAACGACAGTTGCAACTAATGAAAAACTGTTTTTT
>TRBD1|NA|TRBV5-5|TRBJ1-6
CASSGIHRGNSPLHF
TGTGCCAGCAGCGGAATCCACAGGGGGAATTCACCCCTCCACTTT
>TRBD1|NA|TRBV30|TRBJ1-5
CAWSVTGTGLNQPQHF
TGTGCCTGGAGTGTAACCGGGACAGGGTTAAATCAGCCCCAGCATTTT
>NA|NA|TRBV7-2|TRBJ2-1
CASSLSFGDEQFF
TGTGCCAGCAGCTTATCCTTCGGTGATGAGCAGTTCTTC
>TRBD2|NA|TRBV30|TRBJ2-7
CAWSEGTRGYEQYF
TGTGCCTGGAGCGAAGGGACTAGAGGCTACGAGCAGTACTTC
>TRBD1|few|TRBV4-1|TRBJ2-7
CASSLIGGQGAYEQYF
TGCGCCAGCAGCCTCATTGGCGGACAGGGGGCCTACGAGCAGTACTTC
>NA|NA|TRBV28|TRBJ2-2
CASSVVTGSSTGELFF
TGTGCCAGCAGCGTTGTAACAGGGAGTTCCACCGGGGAGCTGTTTTTT
>TRBD2|once|TRBV10-3|TRBJ2-7
CAISDQAGGRIYEQYF
TGTGCCATCAGCGATCAAGCGGGGGGCCGAATCTACGAGCAGTACTTC
>NA|NA|TRBV6-4|TRBJ1-3
CASTRLPGVTGNTIYF
TGTGCCAGCACACGGTTACCAGGGGTAACAGGAAACACCATATATTTT
>NA|NA|TRBV5-1|TRBJ1-2
CASSTTENYGYTF
TGCGCCAGCAGTACAACAGAGAACTATGGCTACACCTTC
>NA|NA|TRBV5-1|TRBJ2-3
CASSLASEADTQYF
TGCGCCAGCAGTTTGGCTTCAGAGGCAGATACGCAGTATTTT
>NA|NA|TRBV7-8|TRBJ1-1
CASSPQSIEAFF
TGTGCCAGCAGCCCCCAGTCCATTGAAGCTTTCTTT
>TRBD2|NA|TRBV11-2|TRBJ2-3
CASSLDPRGGLGDTQYF
TGTGCCAGCAGCTTAGATCCGCGGGGGGGCCTCGGAGATACGCAGTATTTT
>TRBD1|NA|TRBV27|TRBJ2-2
CASSIPGQGRNGGELFF
TGTGCCAGCAGTATTCCGGGACAGGGTCGTAATGGCGGGGAGCTGTTTTTT
>TRBD1|NA|TRBV4-1|TRBJ2-7
CASSEDRAYEQYF
TGCGCCAGCAGCGAGGACAGGGCCTACGAGCAGTACTTC
>NA|NA|TRBV9|TRBJ2-3
CASSEGDSTDTQYF
TGTGCCAGCAGCGAGGGGGACAGCACAGATACGCAGTATTTT
>TRBD2|once|TRBV30|TRBJ2-6
CAWTDARKRGPSGANVLTF
TGTGCCTGGACCGATGCGCGAAAGCGGGGTCCCTCTGGGGCCAACGTCCTGACTTTC
>NA|few|TRBV4-3|TRBJ2-1
CASSQDSSYNEQFF
TGCGCCAGCAGCCAAGATTCCAGCTACAATGAGCAGTTCTTC
>TRBD2|NA|TRBV30|TRBJ2-7
CAWTSGTTYEQYF
TGTGCCTGGACTAGCGGGACAACCTACGAGCAGTACTTC
>NA|NA|TRBV2|TRBJ1-1
CASSVGREAFF
TGTGCCAGCAGTGTGGGGCGAGAAGCTTTCTTT
>TRBD1|NA|TRBV19|TRBJ2-2
CASSNRTGPPLPFF
TGTGCCAGTAGCAACCGGACAGGGCCTCCTCTCCCGTTTTTT
>NA|few|TRBV15|TRBJ2-1
CATSSGGASYNEQFF
TGTGCCACCAGCAGCGGGGGTGCCTCCTACAATGAGCAGTTCTTC
>TRBD2|NA|TRBV7-9|TRBJ2-6
CASSLGGSSSGANVLTF
TGTGCCAGCAGCTTGGGGGGGTCCAGCTCTGGGGCCAACGTCCTGACTTTC
>NA|NA|TRBV7-2|TRBJ1-5
CASSGGNQPQHF
TGTGCCAGCAGCGGGGGGAATCAGCCCCAGCATTTT
>NA|NA|TRBV19|TRBJ1-5
CASSMVQGYQPQHF
TGTGCCAGTAGTATGGTACAGGGCTATCAGCCCCAGCATTTT
>NA|NA|TRBV6-6|TRBJ2-5
CASSYTRGGETQYF
TGTGCCAGCAGTTACACCAGGGGTGGCGAGACCCAGTACTTC
>TRBD2|once|TRBV10-2|TRBJ2-1
CASSASGGAYNEQFF
TGCGCCAGCAGTGCGAGCGGGGGGGCTTACAATGAGCAGTTCTTC
>NA|NA|TRBV9|TRBJ1-2
CASSAYGGSDGYTF
TGTGCCAGCAGCGCGTACGGGGGGTCGGATGGCTACACCTTC
>TRBD2|NA|TRBV6-4|TRBJ2-2
CASSVVAGGRANTGELFF
TGTGCCAGCAGTGTGGTAGCGGGGGGAAGAGCGAACACCGGGGAGCTGTTTTTT
>NA|once|TRBV7-2|TRBJ2-6
CASSYGTSGANVLTF
TGTGCCAGCAGCTACGGGACTTCTGGGGCCAACGTCCTGACTTTC
>NA|NA|TRBV19|TRBJ1-1
CATSQGKNTEAFF
TGTGCCACTTCACAGGGAAAGAACACTGAAGCTTTCTTT
>NA|once|TRBV19|TRBJ2-2
CASSIGGGGTGELFF
TGTGCCAGTAGTATTGGAGGGGGCGGAACAGGGGAGCTGTTTTTT
>TRBD1|NA|TRBV27|TRBJ1-6
CASSKLQGAGNSPLHF
TGTGCCAGCAGTAAATTACAGGGGGCAGGTAATTCACCCCTCCACTTT
>NA|NA|TRBV6-5|TRBJ1-6
CASSPTGINSPLHF
TGTGCCAGCAGCCCGACAGGAATTAATTCACCCCTCCACTTT
>TRBD2|NA|TRBV4-3|TRBJ2-5
CASSYSSGGQETQYF
TGCGCCAGCAGCTATTCTAGCGGGGGGCAAGAGACCCAGTACTTC
>TRBD2|NA|TRBV23-1|TRBJ2-5
CASSMEQGLATKTQYF
TGCGCCAGTTCTATGGAACAGGGACTAGCGACGAAGACCCAGTACTTC
>NA|NA|TRBV5-1|TRBJ1-1
CASSSIGGALYTEAFF
TGCGCCAGCAGCTCCATCGGGGGGGCTCTATACACTGAAGCTTTCTTT
>NA|NA|TRBV10-3|TRBJ2-5
CAITASRGRETQYF
TGTGCCATCACGGCTAGCCGGGGGAGGGAGACCCAGTACTTC
>TRBD1|once|TRBV7-9|TRBJ1-6
CSSSRTGGGNSPLHF
TGTTCCAGCAGCCGGACAGGGGGAGGTAATTCACCCCTCCACTTT
>NA|NA|TRBV10-2|TRBJ2-3
CASRVGQAISSTDTQYF
TGCGCCAGCAGAGTGGGACAAGCCATATCTAGCACAGATACGCAGTATTTT
>TRBD1|NA|TRBV27|TRBJ2-3
CASSLPGQPTDTQYF
TGTGCCAGCAGTTTACCGGGACAGCCCACAGATACGCAGTATTTT